This TCR beta chain was sequenced for a study of type 1 regulatory T cells. Study context: This in vitro CD4 product, T-allo10, is enriched for Tr1 cells and alloantigen-specific.

Study-level points and caveats: Compared with non-type 1 regulatory T cells, type 1 regulatory T cells showed a more restricted TCR repertoire.

Using its own MiXCR run on the reads, TCRdb lists one record per CDR3 protein. The sample includes tens of thousands of distinct CDR3 sequences, around 21% of them seen just once. This clonotype was picked up a small number of times. Its target is not known. CDR1 is SNHLY and CDR2 is FYNNEI in the germline V gene. The CDR3 has 14 residues. The germline V and J ends were trimmed by 4 bases and 7 bases, with 16 bases remaining between them. Source material: cultured type 1 regulatory T (Tr1) cells, either the whole culture or a sorted fraction (not recorded which). This receptor was obtained from a human donor in good health. The V call is TRBV2, the J call TRBJ1-2, with D perhaps TRBD1 (5 bases). The CDR3 spells CASSVWGLQGGYTF. Here the CDR3 DNA reads TGTGCCAGCAGTGTGTGGGGGTTGCAGGGTGGCTACACCTTC.